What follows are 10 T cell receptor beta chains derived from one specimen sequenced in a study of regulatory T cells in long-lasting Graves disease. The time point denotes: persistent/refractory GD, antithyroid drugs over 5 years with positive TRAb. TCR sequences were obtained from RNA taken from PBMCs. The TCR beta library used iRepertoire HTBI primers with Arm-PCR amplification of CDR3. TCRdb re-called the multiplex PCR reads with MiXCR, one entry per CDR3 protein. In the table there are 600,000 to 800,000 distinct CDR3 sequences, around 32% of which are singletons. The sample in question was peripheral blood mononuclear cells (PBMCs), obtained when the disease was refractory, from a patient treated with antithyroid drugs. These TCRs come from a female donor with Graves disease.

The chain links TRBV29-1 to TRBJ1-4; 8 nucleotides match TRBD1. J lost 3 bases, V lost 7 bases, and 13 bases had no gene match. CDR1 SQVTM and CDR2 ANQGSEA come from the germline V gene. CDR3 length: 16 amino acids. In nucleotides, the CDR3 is TGCAGCGCCGGGGGTATACAGGGGGGAGCTAATGAAAAACTGTTTTTT. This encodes CSAGGIQGGANEKLFF.

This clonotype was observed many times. Written as DNA, the CDR3 is TGTGCCACCTCCGACAGGGACACTGAAGCTTTCTTT. The encoded protein is CATSDRDTEAFF. J is TRBJ1-1 and V is TRBV24-1; 7 bases map to TRBD1. V dropped 9 bases and J dropped 3; count of bases not matched to a gene: 3. Germline lookup yields CDR1 KGHDR and CDR2 SFDVKD. The CDR3 is 12 amino acids.

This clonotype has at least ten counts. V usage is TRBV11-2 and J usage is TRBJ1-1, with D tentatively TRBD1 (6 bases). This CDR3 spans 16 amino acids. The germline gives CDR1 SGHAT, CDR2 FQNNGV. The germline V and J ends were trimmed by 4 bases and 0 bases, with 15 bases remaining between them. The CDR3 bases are TGTGCCAGCAGCTCGAGACAGGCTACCATGAACACTGAAGCTTTCTTT. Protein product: CASSSRQATMNTEAFF. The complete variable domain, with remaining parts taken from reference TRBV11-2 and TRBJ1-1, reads EAGVAQSPRYKIIEKRQSVAFWCNPISGHATLYWYQQILGQGPKLLIQFQNNGVVDDSQLPKDRFSAERLKGVDSTLKIQPAKLEDSAVYLCASSSRQATMNTEAFFGQGTRLTVV.

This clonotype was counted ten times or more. This CDR3 reads CASSVQGGYGYTF. In DNA, the CDR3 is TGTGCCAGCAGCGTACAGGGGGGGTATGGCTACACCTTC. The chain recombines TRBV9 with TRBJ1-2; 7 nucleotides line up with TRBD1. CDR1 is SGDLS and CDR2 is YYNGEE in the germline V gene. There are 13 residues in the CDR3. Trimming removed 1 base from V and 5 bases from J; junction bases left unmatched: 2.

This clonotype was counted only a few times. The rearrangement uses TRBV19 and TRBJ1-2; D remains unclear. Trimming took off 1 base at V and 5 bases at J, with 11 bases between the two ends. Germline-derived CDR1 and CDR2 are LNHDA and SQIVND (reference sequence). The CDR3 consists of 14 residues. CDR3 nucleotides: TGTGCCAGTAGTATAGCGGAGTCCACTTATGGCTACACCTTC. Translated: CASSIAESTYGYTF.

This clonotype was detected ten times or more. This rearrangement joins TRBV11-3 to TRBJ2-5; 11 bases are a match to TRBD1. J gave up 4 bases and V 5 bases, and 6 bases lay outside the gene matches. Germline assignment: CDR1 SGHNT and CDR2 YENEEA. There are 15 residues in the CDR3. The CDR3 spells CASSPTGQGGETQYF. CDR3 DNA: TGTGCCAGCAGCCCTACGGGACAGGGGGGAGAGACCCAGTACTTC.

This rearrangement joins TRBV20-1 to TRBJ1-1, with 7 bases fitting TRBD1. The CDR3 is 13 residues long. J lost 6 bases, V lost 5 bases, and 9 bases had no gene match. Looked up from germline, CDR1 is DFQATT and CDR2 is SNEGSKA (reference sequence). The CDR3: CSALQGPSPEAFF. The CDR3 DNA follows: TGCAGTGCTTTACAGGGGCCTTCGCCTGAAGCTTTCTTT.

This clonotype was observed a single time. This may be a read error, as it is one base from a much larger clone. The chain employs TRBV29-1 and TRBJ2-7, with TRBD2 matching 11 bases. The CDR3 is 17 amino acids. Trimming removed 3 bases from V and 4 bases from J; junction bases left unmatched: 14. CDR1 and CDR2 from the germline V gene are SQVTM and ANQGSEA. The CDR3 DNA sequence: TGCAGCGTTGATGGGGGGCTTAGCGGGAGGGTCCCTTACGAGCAGTACTTC. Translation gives CSVDGGLSGRVPYEQYF.

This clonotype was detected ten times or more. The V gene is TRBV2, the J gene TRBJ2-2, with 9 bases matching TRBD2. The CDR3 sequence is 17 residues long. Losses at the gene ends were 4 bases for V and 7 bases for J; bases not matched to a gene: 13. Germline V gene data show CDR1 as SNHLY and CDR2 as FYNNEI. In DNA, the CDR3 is TGTGCCAGCAGTGGATGGGCGGGAGGGCCCGGTAACGGGGAGCTGTTTTTT. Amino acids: CASSGWAGGPGNGELFF.

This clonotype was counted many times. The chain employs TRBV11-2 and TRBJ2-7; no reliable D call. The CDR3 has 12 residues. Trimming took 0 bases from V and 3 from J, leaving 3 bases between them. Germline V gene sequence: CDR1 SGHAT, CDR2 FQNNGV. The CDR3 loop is CASSLDLYEQYF. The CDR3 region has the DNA TGTGCCAGCAGCTTAGACCTCTACGAGCAGTACTTC.